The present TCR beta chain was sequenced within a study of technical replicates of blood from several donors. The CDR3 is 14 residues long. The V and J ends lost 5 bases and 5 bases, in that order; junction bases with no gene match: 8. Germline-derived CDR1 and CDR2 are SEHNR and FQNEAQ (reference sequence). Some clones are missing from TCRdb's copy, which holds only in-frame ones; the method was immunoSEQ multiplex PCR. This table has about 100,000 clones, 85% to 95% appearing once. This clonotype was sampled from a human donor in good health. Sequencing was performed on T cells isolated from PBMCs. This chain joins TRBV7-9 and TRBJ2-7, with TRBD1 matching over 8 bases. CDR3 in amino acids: CASSRTGQGDEQYF. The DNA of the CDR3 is TGTGCCAGCAGCCGAACCGGACAGGGCGACGAGCAGTACTTC.